These 28 T cell receptor beta chains came from one sample sequenced in a study of shared clonotypes between healthy human individuals. Terminally differentiated effector memory CD45RA+ cells were excluded by CCR7 positive selection of CD45RO-negative cells. Measured with immunoSEQ multiplex PCR; TCRdb has only the in-frame clones, and not every one. The profile shows over 800,000 clones, around 93% of them singletons. The material sequenced was naive CD8+ T cells sorted from blood. The receptors derive from a man aged 30-40 years in good health.

The V and J genes are TRBV6-6 and TRBJ2-3; 9 bases map to TRBD2. The CDR3 is 16 residues long. Per germline, CDR1 MNHNY and CDR2 SVGAGI (reference sequence). The V segment lost 7 bases and the J segment 8 bases; nucleotides outside the gene matches: 16. The CDR3 loop reads CASIEMLVAGDATQYF. Here the CDR3 DNA reads TGTGCCAGCATTGAGATGTTGGTAGCGGGAGACGCTACGCAGTATTTT.

V gene TRBV27 combines with J gene TRBJ2-3; no clear D. Per germline, CDR1 MNHEY and CDR2 SMNVEV (reference sequence). The CDR3 has 16 amino acids. The V gene lost 4 bases and the J gene lost 1 base, with 15 bases spanning the gap. Written as DNA, the CDR3 is TGTGCCAGCAGTTCACTGACTCCCTCGGGCACAGATACGCAGTATTTT. This encodes CASSSLTPSGTDTQYF.

The chain carries TRBV5-1 and TRBJ2-3; TRBD1 aligns across 9 bases. CDR1 and CDR2 from the germline V gene are SGHRS and YFSETQ. V dropped 3 bases and J dropped 1; count of bases not matched to a gene: 6. The length of the CDR3 is 16 residues. Written as DNA, the CDR3 is TGCGCCAGCAGCTACGAACAGGGGGCCGGCACAGATACGCAGTATTTT. As protein: CASSYEQGAGTDTQYF.

This clone showed up just once. This chain connects TRBV2 to TRBJ2-3; 8 nucleotides match TRBD1. The CDR3 consists of 15 residues. Germline trimming cut 7 bases from V and 3 bases from J; bases unmatched to any gene: 9. Germline V lookup: CDR1 SNHLY, CDR2 FYNNEI. The CDR3 DNA reads as TGTGCCAGCACCCTCGGACAGGGTTTGACAGATACGCAGTATTTT. Its protein product is CASTLGQGLTDTQYF.

The chain is built from TRBV11-2 and TRBJ1-1, with TRBD1 matching over 9 bases. The CDR3 sequence is 15 residues long. The trim removed 4 bases at V and 3 bases at J, leaving 6 bases unmatched. Germline CDR1 reads SGHAT; CDR2 reads FQNNGV. DNA of the CDR3: TGTGCCAGCAGCTCGGGACAGGGAGGAGACACTGAAGCTTTCTTT. Protein sequence: CASSSGQGGDTEAFF.

V is TRBV29-1 and J is TRBJ2-7; no definite D call. Trimming cost V 5 bases and J 0 bases, with 11 bases left between them. The CDR3 loop spans 13 amino acids. CDR1 and CDR2 from the germline V gene are SQVTM and ANQGSEA. The chain's CDR3 is CSVLPGSSYEQYF. For the CDR3, the DNA is TGCAGCGTTTTACCCGGAAGCTCCTACGAGCAGTACTTC.

The chain recombines TRBV5-4 with TRBJ2-7; 7 bases agree with TRBD1. After removal of 3 bases from V and 0 bases from J, the junction contained 3 bases not matched to a gene. This CDR3 spans 14 amino acids. Germline CDR1 SGHNT, CDR2 YYREEE (reference sequence). The CDR3 sequence is CASSYTGDSYEQYF. The CDR3, as DNA: TGTGCCAGCAGCTACACAGGGGACTCCTACGAGCAGTACTTC.

The CDR3 spells CASSPTFGEVMDEQYF. CDR3 nucleotides: TGTGCCAGCTCACCAACGTTCGGGGAAGTGATGGACGAGCAGTACTTC. V gene TRBV18 combines with J gene TRBJ2-7; TRBD2 might be the D (5 bases). Germline assignment: CDR1 KGHSH and CDR2 LQKENI. Trimming took 2 bases from V and 5 from J, leaving 19 bases between them. The CDR3 totals 16 residues.

V usage is TRBV6-6 and J usage is TRBJ2-7, with D hard to call. This CDR3 region has 13 residues. The V and J ends lost 8 bases and 2 bases respectively, with 13 bases between them. CDR1 is MNHNY and CDR2 is SVGAGI in the germline V gene (reference sequence). In DNA form, the CDR3 reads TGTGCCAGCTCGGGCCAGGTAACCTACGAGCAGTACTTC. Translating gives CASSGQVTYEQYF.

The V call is TRBV5-1, the J call TRBJ1-2, with 9 nucleotides matching TRBD1. Per germline, CDR1 SGHRS and CDR2 YFSETQ. The length of the CDR3 is 14 residues. The junction had 11 bases not matched to a gene; V was cut back by 6 bases and J by 8 bases. The CDR3 loop is CASKGTGLVGGYTF. CDR3 in DNA: TGCGCCAGCAAGGGGACAGGGCTTGTTGGCGGCTACACCTTC. The full variable domain, with the rest looked up from reference TRBV5-1 and TRBJ1-2, is KAGVTQTPRYLIKTRGQQVTLSCSPISGHRSVSWYQQTPGQGLQFLFEYFSETQRNKGNFPGRFSGRQFSNSRSEMNVSTLELGDSALYLCASKGTGLVGGYTFGSGTRLTVV.

The genes are TRBV2 and TRBJ2-1; 11 bases match TRBD2. V lost 0 bases, J lost 6 bases, and 4 bases stayed unmatched. The CDR3 covers 16 residues. CDR1 is SNHLY and CDR2 is FYNNEI in the germline V gene. Here the CDR3 reads CASSEAQLAGANEQFF. The CDR3 bases are TGTGCCAGCAGTGAAGCGCAACTAGCGGGAGCCAATGAGCAGTTCTTC. Filled out from reference TRBV2 and TRBJ2-1, the complete variable domain reads EPEVTQTPSHQVTQMGQEVILRCVPISNHLYFYWYRQILGQKVEFLVSFYNNEISEKSEIFDDQFSVERPDGSNFTLKIRSTKLEDSAMYFCASSEAQLAGANEQFFGPGTRLTVL.

V usage is TRBV11-2 and J usage is TRBJ2-3; no definite D call. Germline CDR1 and CDR2: SGHAT and FQNNGV. V gave up 5 bases and J gave up 2 bases, with 17 bases separating them. There are 16 residues in the CDR3. The DNA of the CDR3 is TGTGCCAGCAGCCCCCCACGGGTTGGGAACACAGATACGCAGTATTTT. Translating gives CASSPPRVGNTDTQYF.

The chain uses TRBV11-2 and TRBJ2-3; D remains unclear. The length of the CDR3 is 18 residues. CDR1 is SGHAT, CDR2 FQNNGV, per germline. Trimming pared 4 bases from V and 2 bases from J, leaving 22 bases between. CDR3 loop: CASSSGSVRRRFTDTQYF. The CDR3 DNA sequence: TGTGCCAGCAGCTCCGGGTCAGTTCGACGTCGTTTCACAGATACGCAGTATTTT. The entire variable domain, with the rest obtained from reference TRBV11-2 and TRBJ2-3, is as follows: EAGVAQSPRYKIIEKRQSVAFWCNPISGHATLYWYQQILGQGPKLLIQFQNNGVVDDSQLPKDRFSAERLKGVDSTLKIQPAKLEDSAVYLCASSSGSVRRRFTDTQYFGPGTRLTVL.

V gene TRBV15 combines with J gene TRBJ2-7; perhaps TRBD2 as D (6 bases). The CDR3 loop spans 15 amino acids. Trimming pared 1 base from V and 6 bases from J, leaving 16 bases between. Germline V gene sequence: CDR1 LNHNV, CDR2 YYDKDF (reference sequence). CDR3 sequence reads: CATSRGAGGAGEQYF. DNA of the CDR3: TGTGCCACCAGCAGAGGTGCAGGAGGGGCTGGCGAGCAGTACTTC. Variable domain in full (rest from reference TRBV15 and TRBJ2-7): DAMVIQNPRYQVTQFGKPVTLSCSQTLNHNVMYWYQQKSSQAPKLLFHYYDKDFNNEADTPDNFQSRRPNTSFCFLDIRSPGLGDTAMYLCATSRGAGGAGEQYFGPGTRLTVT.

Notes on this clone: The sample carries other DNA sequences with the same CDR3. The chain uses TRBV7-2 and TRBJ2-7; no clear D gene. Looked up from germline, CDR1 is SGHTA and CDR2 is FQGNSA. The CDR3 covers 12 residues. Trimming removed 3 bases from V and 2 bases from J, with 5 bases in between. The CDR3 protein is CASSLTPYEQYF. CDR3 sequence (DNA): TGTGCCAGCAGCTTGACCCCCTACGAGCAGTACTTC.

The chain joins TRBV4-3 to TRBJ1-1, with D unclear. Trimming shortened V by 0 bases and J by 3 bases, and 8 bases separated the two germline ends. The CDR3 has 14 residues. Germline CDR1 is LGHNA and CDR2 is YSLEER. DNA for the CDR3: TGCGCCAGCAGCCAAGACGGAATCCACACTGAAGCTTTCTTT. Amino acids: CASSQDGIHTEAFF.

This chain links TRBV11-2 with TRBJ2-3; D uncertain. The CDR3 totals 14 residues. V lost 5 bases and J 0 bases, leaving 9 bases between the germline ends. From germline, CDR1 is SGHAT and CDR2 FQNNGV. CDR3: CASSPEDSTDTQYF. CDR3 nucleotide sequence: TGTGCCAGCAGCCCCGAAGACAGCACAGATACGCAGTATTTT.

This chain links TRBV9 with TRBJ2-5; D uncertain. The CDR3 sequence is 14 residues long. Germline CDR1 is SGDLS and CDR2 is YYNGEE. The germline V and J ends were trimmed by 3 bases and 0 bases, with 9 bases remaining between them. The chain's CDR3 is CASSAEGYQETQYF. The CDR3 DNA reads TGTGCCAGCAGCGCCGAAGGTTACCAAGAGACCCAGTACTTC.

The V and J genes are TRBV27 and TRBJ2-7; D is perhaps TRBD1 (6 bases). Between the trimmed V and J ends, which lost 3 bases and 6 bases, there was a span of 12 bases. The CDR3 runs to 13 residues. Germline CDR1 MNHEY, CDR2 SMNVEV (reference sequence). DNA of the CDR3: TGTGCCAGCAGTTTGGCCACAGGGCTCGAGCAGTACTTC. This codes for CASSLATGLEQYF.

The V gene is TRBV9, the J gene TRBJ1-3, with a tentative D call TRBD1 (6 bases). The CDR3 has 15 amino acids. V shed 4 bases and J shed 0 bases, with 11 bases lying between them. Germline V gene data show CDR1 as SGDLS and CDR2 as YYNGEE. CDR3 sequence (DNA): TGTGCCAGCAGCCCCGGGGGGCTCTCTGGAAACACCATATATTTT. This codes for CASSPGGLSGNTIYF.

This sequence joins TRBV9 and TRBJ1-2; D gene uncertain. The V and J ends lost 2 bases and 3 bases respectively, with 14 bases between them. Germline loops: CDR1 SGDLS, CDR2 YYNGEE. The CDR3 sequence is 15 residues long. As DNA, the CDR3 is TGTGCCAGCAGCGTTGAACCCAATGGGGACTATGGCTACACCTTC. Translated, it gives CASSVEPNGDYGYTF.

The table lists this clone with a count of one. The chain joins TRBV10-3 to TRBJ2-7, with D possibly being TRBD1 (5 bases). The CDR3 length is 15 residues. CDR1 and CDR2 from the germline V gene are ENHRY and SYGVKD. V lost 3 bases and J lost 0, with 12 bases in between. This CDR3 is CAISDRQPSSYEQYF. The CDR3 nucleotides read TGTGCCATCAGTGACAGACAGCCCTCCTCCTACGAGCAGTACTTC.

This chain uses TRBV7-9 with TRBJ2-3; 13 bases match TRBD2. Losses at the gene ends were 4 bases for V and 0 bases for J; bases not matched to a gene: 7. From germline, CDR1 is SEHNR and CDR2 FQNEAQ (reference sequence). CDR3 length equals 18 residues. The CDR3 DNA follows: TGTGCCAGCAGCTCCTTCGGGACTAGCGGGGTGAGCACAGATACGCAGTATTTT. Its translation: CASSSFGTSGVSTDTQYF.

This chain uses TRBV19 with TRBJ2-2, with D unclear. The CDR3 runs to 18 residues. V was shortened by 4 bases and J by 0 bases, with 18 bases between the two germline ends. Per germline, CDR1 LNHDA and CDR2 SQIVND (reference sequence). The CDR3 loop reads CASSNSILDLANTGELFF. CDR3 coding DNA: TGTGCCAGTAGTAATTCCATCCTGGACCTAGCGAACACCGGGGAGCTGTTTTTT.

This rearrangement joins TRBV7-9 to TRBJ2-7; TRBD1 matches at 7 bases. Looked up from germline, CDR1 is SEHNR and CDR2 is FQNEAQ (reference sequence). With V trimmed by 2 bases and J by 1 base, 5 bases remained unmatched. The CDR3 is 15 residues long. The CDR3: CASSLRDSKSYEQYF. Here the CDR3 DNA reads TGTGCCAGCAGCTTACGGGACAGCAAATCCTACGAGCAGTACTTC.

The chain employs TRBV7-2 and TRBJ2-7; D perhaps matches TRBD1 (6 bases). V gave up 3 bases and J gave up 0 bases, with 9 bases separating them. The CDR3 has 14 amino acids. Germline assignment: CDR1 SGHTA and CDR2 FQGNSA. The CDR3 DNA is TGTGCCAGCAGCTTCTACAGGGTCTCCTACGAGCAGTACTTC. It yields the protein CASSFYRVSYEQYF.

On this clone: Different DNA sequences within this sample yield the same CDR3. The chain couples TRBV27 to TRBJ2-7; 7 bases agree with TRBD2. The CDR3 is 14 residues long. J lost 0 bases, V lost 2 bases, and 1 base had no gene match. The germline gives CDR1 MNHEY, CDR2 SMNVEV (reference sequence). The CDR3: CASSLTGGSYEQYF. DNA for the CDR3: TGTGCCAGCAGTTTAACGGGGGGCTCCTACGAGCAGTACTTC.

V gene TRBV28 combines with J gene TRBJ2-4, with 7 bases identical to TRBD1. The CDR3 contains 15 residues. J lost 5 bases, V lost 6 bases, and 10 bases had no gene match. Germline CDR1 MDHEN, CDR2 SYDVKM. DNA for the CDR3: TGTGCCAGCAGGCCCGACAGGGCTTTCCAAAACATTCAGTACTTC. Translation: CASRPDRAFQNIQYF.